This note documents a single T cell receptor beta chain sequence. As yet, its antigen is unknown. This entry belongs to a study of TIL therapy for anti-PD-1-resistant metastatic lung cancer. Findings and limits, study-wide: This highly selected cohort may not generalize to typical lung cancer patients.

CDR3 length: 14 residues. Looked up from germline, CDR1 is MNHEY and CDR2 is SVGAGI. V was pared by 5 bases and J by 3 bases, with 13 bases between. The immunoSEQ assay was v3. TCRdb keeps only in-frame clones here, not all; method: immunoSEQ multiplex PCR. The data show some 16,000 clones, roughly 72% seen once. The time point here: pre-treatment sample, taken before nivolumab and TIL therapy. Sequencing was performed on blood, taken at baseline. J is TRBJ1-1 and V is TRBV6-5; D remains ambiguous. The TCR sequence derives from a person aged 25 to 79 with non-small cell lung cancer. This CDR3 reads CASSVKFLDTEAFF. The CDR3 nucleotides read TGTGCCAGCAGTGTGAAGTTTTTGGACACTGAAGCTTTCTTT.